The 27 T cell receptor beta chains given below trace back to one sample, sequenced in a study of blood T cell repertoires in COVID-19. TCRdb's copy holds only in-frame clones and misses some; the assay was immunoSEQ multiplex PCR. This sample has 180,000 or so clones, with 86% found just once. Sample: peripheral blood. Every receptor here comes from a man aged 60 to 75 with acute or convalescent COVID-19.

This rearrangement joins TRBV6-2 or TRBV6-3 to TRBJ1-6; D is possibly TRBD1 (5 bases). Trimming removed 2 bases from V and 7 bases from J, with 9 bases in between. CDR1 and CDR2 from the germline V gene are MNHEY and SVGEGT. This CDR3 is built from 14 residues. The CDR3: CASSYQGGNSPLHF. The CDR3, as DNA: TGTGCCAGCAGTTACCAGGGAGGGAATTCACCCCTCCACTTT.

The rearrangement uses TRBV4-1 and TRBJ1-5; 10 positions agree with TRBD1. There are 17 residues in the CDR3. Germline CDR1 is MGHRA and CDR2 is YSYEKL. Trimming at V came to 0 bases and at J to 4 bases, leaving 6 bases not matched to a gene. CDR3 protein: CASSQDLVDRGNQPQHF. The CDR3 nucleotides read TGCGCCAGCAGCCAAGATTTGGTGGACAGGGGGAATCAGCCCCAGCATTTT.

The chain is built from TRBV28 and TRBJ1-3, with unresolved D. The CDR3 has 14 amino acids. Germline V CDR1 and CDR2: MDHEN, SYDVKM. Trimming pared 4 bases from V and 0 bases from J, leaving 7 bases between. The CDR3 DNA reads as TGTGCCAGCAGTTCGAGAGGCTCTGGAAACACCATATATTTT. The encoded protein is CASSSRGSGNTIYF.

The chain carries TRBV10-3 and TRBJ1-1; D uncertain. Germline lookup yields CDR1 ENHRY and CDR2 SYGVKD. V was pared by 2 bases and J by 0 bases, with 4 bases between. The length of the CDR3 is 13 residues. CDR3 bases: TGTGCCATCAGTGAGGACATGAACACTGAAGCTTTCTTT. This gives the protein CAISEDMNTEAFF.

J is TRBJ2-4 and V is TRBV5-1; the D gene is possibly TRBD2 (6 bases). The CDR3 extends over 16 amino acids. Germline CDR1 reads SGHRS; CDR2 reads YFSETQ. The ends were cut back, 4 bases at V and 2 bases at J, with 16 bases in the middle. The DNA of the CDR3 is TGCGCCAGCAGCCCCCGGCCGGGAGCTCCCAAAAACATTCAGTACTTC. This translates into CASSPRPGAPKNIQYF.

The gene calls are TRBV28 and TRBJ2-2; a possible D gene is TRBD2 (6 bases). V shed 8 bases and J shed 5 bases, with 9 bases lying between them. This CDR3 is built from 12 residues. CDR1 MDHEN and CDR2 SYDVKM come from the germline V gene. The chain's CDR3 is CASETSTGELFF. The CDR3 bases are TGTGCCAGCGAGACTAGTACCGGGGAGCTGTTTTTT.

The chain links TRBV10-3 to TRBJ1-5; the D is unclear. The length of the CDR3 is 13 residues. V lost 3 bases to trimming and J lost 2 bases, with 5 bases between them. Germline V gene sequence: CDR1 ENHRY, CDR2 SYGVKD. The CDR3 is CAISDRGNQPQHF. In DNA, the CDR3 is TGTGCCATCAGTGATAGAGGCAATCAGCCCCAGCATTTT.

This chain connects TRBV6-5 to TRBJ2-6, with no clear D. The length of the CDR3 is 13 residues. The germline CDR1 and CDR2 sequences are MNHEY and SVGAGI. The germline V and J ends were trimmed by 10 bases and 1 base, with 8 bases remaining between them. CDR3 coding DNA: TGTGCCATAGCCGGGTCTGGGGCCAACGTCCTGACTTTC. Protein product: CAIAGSGANVLTF.

J is TRBJ1-1 and V is TRBV6-6, with 7 positions matching TRBD1. Trimming took 2 bases from V and 6 from J; bases not matched to a gene: 9. There are 15 residues in the CDR3. The germline V gene encodes CDR1 MNHNY and CDR2 SVGAGI (reference sequence). The CDR3 DNA follows: TGTGCCAGCAGTTACGAGGCAGGGGGGTTATCTGAAGCTTTCTTT. Translating it yields CASSYEAGGLSEAFF.

The V call is TRBV27, the J call TRBJ2-7; 9 nucleotides line up with TRBD2. Germline trimming cut 5 bases from V and 2 bases from J; bases unmatched to any gene: 7. The CDR3 totals 15 residues. Per the germline V gene, CDR1 is MNHEY and CDR2 is SMNVEV (reference sequence). The CDR3 protein is CASSPRRGGAYEQYF. Written as DNA, the CDR3 is TGTGCCAGCAGTCCCAGGCGGGGGGGGGCCTACGAGCAGTACTTC.

This clone was observed a few times. This chain joins TRBV19 and TRBJ1-2, with TRBD1 matching 8 bases. Germline assignment: CDR1 LNHDA and CDR2 SQIVND (reference sequence). The CDR3 sequence is 13 residues long. J was trimmed by 2 bases and V by 6 bases; bases with no gene match: 2. The CDR3: CASSRQGNYGYTF. CDR3 sequence (DNA): TGTGCCAGTAGCCGACAGGGGAACTATGGCTACACCTTC.

The DNA for the CDR3 is TGTGCCTGGAGTGTAGGGGGCTTGGGAAACACCATATATTTT. It is translated as CAWSVGGLGNTIYF. V gene TRBV30 combines with J gene TRBJ1-3, with 7 bases fitting TRBD1. CDR3 length: 14 amino acids. After removal of 0 bases from V and 4 bases from J, the junction contained 3 bases not matched to a gene. Germline V CDR1 and CDR2: GTSNPN, SVGIG (reference sequence).

This clone has just a few counts. The rearrangement joins TRBV9 to TRBJ1-2; D may be TRBD1 (5 bases). In germline, CDR1 is SGDLS, CDR2 YYNGEE. The CDR3 covers 14 residues. V was pared by 3 bases and J by 4 bases, with 13 bases between. The CDR3: CASSGGATLYGYTF. In DNA form, the CDR3 reads TGTGCCAGCAGCGGTGGGGCCACCCTCTATGGCTACACCTTC.

The gene calls are TRBV7-2 and TRBJ1-2; 9 positions match TRBD1. This CDR3 has 14 amino acids. From germline, CDR1 is SGHTA and CDR2 FQGNSA. V gave up 5 bases and J gave up 7 bases; unmatched junction bases: 8. CDR3: CASSHDRGSVGYTF. The CDR3 DNA sequence: TGTGCCAGCAGCCATGACAGGGGGTCAGTTGGCTACACCTTC.

V and J are TRBV6-5 and TRBJ1-2; maybe TRBD1 (6 bases). Germline V gene sequence: CDR1 MNHEY, CDR2 SVGAGI. The CDR3 spans 13 residues. Trimming left V 6 bases short and J 6 bases short, with 14 bases between. The CDR3 DNA reads TGTGCCAGCAGAGTAAGATGGGGGCATGGCTACACCTTC. Its protein is CASRVRWGHGYTF.

The rearrangement joins TRBV4-1 to TRBJ2-1, with 11 nucleotides matching TRBD2. Trimming cost V 4 bases and J 1 base; bases outside gene matches: 6. This CDR3 is 17 amino acids long. Germline values: CDR1 MGHRA, CDR2 YSYEKL. CDR3 nucleotide sequence: TGCGCCAGCAGCCGCGCGGGACTAGCGGTTTCCTACAATGAGCAGTTCTTC. Translating gives CASSRAGLAVSYNEQFF.

V is TRBV19 and J is TRBJ2-1; no definite D call. The CDR3 covers 15 residues. V dropped 5 bases and J dropped 4 bases, with 15 bases sitting between them. CDR1 is LNHDA and CDR2 is SQIVND in the germline V gene (reference sequence). The CDR3 is CASSLRRDTYNEQFF. For the CDR3, the DNA is TGTGCCAGTAGTCTGCGTAGAGACACGTACAATGAGCAGTTCTTC.

This clone showed up just once. The chain links TRBV5-4 to TRBJ2-2; possible D gene TRBD1, 6 bases. The V gene lost 1 base and the J gene lost 4 bases, with 11 bases spanning the gap. The CDR3 is 15 amino acids. Germline assignment: CDR1 SGHNT and CDR2 YYREEE (reference sequence). The chain's CDR3 is CASSLKGHSTGELFF. In DNA, the CDR3 is TGTGCCAGCAGCTTGAAGGGACATAGCACCGGGGAGCTGTTTTTT.

This chain uses TRBV27 with TRBJ2-7, with TRBD2 matching over 7 bases. The J segment lost 5 bases and the V segment lost 4 bases, leaving 8 bases of the junction unmatched. The germline V gene has CDR1 MNHEY and CDR2 SMNVEV (reference sequence). CDR3 length: 14 amino acids. Written as DNA, the CDR3 is TGTGCCAGCAGTTCCCTAGGCGGGAGCCACGAGCAGTACTTC. Its translation: CASSSLGGSHEQYF.

This clone showed up many times. The CDR3 spells CASSPQGVGVSGELFF. In DNA form, the CDR3 reads TGTGCCAGCAGCCCGCAGGGTGTCGGTGTATCCGGGGAGCTGTTTTTT. This chain joins TRBV9 and TRBJ2-2; the D gene is possibly TRBD1 (5 bases). The CDR3 consists of 16 residues. The V and J ends lost 4 bases and 6 bases respectively, with 19 bases between them. Germline assignment: CDR1 SGDLS and CDR2 YYNGEE.

This chain connects TRBV20-1 to TRBJ1-5; D possibly corresponds to TRBD1 (6 bases). The CDR3 is 15 residues long. V was trimmed by 3 bases and J by 5 bases, leaving 17 bases between them. From germline, CDR1 is DFQATT and CDR2 SNEGSKA (reference sequence). The DNA of the CDR3 is TGCAGTGCTAGTATGGGACATGTCTCTTATCAGCCCCAGCATTTT. As protein: CSASMGHVSYQPQHF.

The chain is built from TRBV4-2 and TRBJ2-5, with a tentative D call TRBD2 (5 bases). Germline V gives CDR1 LGHNA, CDR2 YNFKEQ. CDR3 length equals 13 residues. V was trimmed by 0 bases and J by 4 bases, leaving 6 bases between them. CDR3: CASSQEAGETQYF. In DNA form, the CDR3 reads TGTGCCAGCAGCCAAGAGGCGGGAGAGACCCAGTACTTC.

The chain employs TRBV30 and TRBJ2-7, with D possibly matching TRBD1 (8 bases). Between the trimmed V and J ends, which lost 4 bases and 1 base, there was a span of 17 bases. CDR1 and CDR2 (germline): GTSNPN, SVGIG (reference sequence). The CDR3 spans 15 residues. The CDR3 region has the DNA TGTGCCTGGAAGGACAGGGAGGGTAAGTCCTACGAGCAGTACTTC. Translating it yields CAWKDREGKSYEQYF. Variable domain in full (rest from reference TRBV30 and TRBJ2-7): SQTIHQWPATLVQPVGSPLSLECTVEGTSNPNLYWYRQAAGRGLQLLFYSVGIGQISSEVPQNLSASRPQDRQFILSSKKLLLSDSGFYLCAWKDREGKSYEQYFGPGTRLTVT.

The J gene is TRBJ2-1, the V gene TRBV5-1; 9 bases are shared with TRBD1. This CDR3 is built from 14 residues. The germline gives CDR1 SGHRS, CDR2 YFSETQ. Trimming at V came to 6 bases and at J to 7 bases, leaving 8 bases not matched to a gene. The CDR3, as DNA: TGCGCCAGCACTACAGGGGGCTCAGAGAATGAGCAGTTCTTC. As protein: CASTTGGSENEQFF.

The J gene is TRBJ2-3, the V gene TRBV29-1, with TRBD2 matching 13 bases. J was trimmed by 4 bases and V by 8 bases; bases with no gene match: 3. This CDR3 spans 13 amino acids. CDR1 SQVTM and CDR2 ANQGSEA come from the germline V gene. CDR3 DNA sequence: TGCAGCTGGACTAGCGGGAGTTCAGATACGCAGTATTTT. This gives the protein CSWTSGSSDTQYF.

The chain employs TRBV19 and TRBJ2-2, with 11 bases fitting TRBD1. J was trimmed by 6 bases and V by 3 bases; bases with no gene match: 3. Germline CDR1 reads LNHDA; CDR2 reads SQIVND (reference sequence). This CDR3 is built from 15 residues. CDR3 protein: CASSIADRGPGELFF. In DNA form, the CDR3 reads TGTGCCAGTAGTATCGCGGACAGGGGGCCCGGGGAGCTGTTTTTT. The full variable domain, completed using reference TRBV19 and TRBJ2-2, is DGGITQSPKYLFRKEGQNVTLSCEQNLNHDAMYWYRQDPGQGLRLIYYSQIVNDFQKGDIAEGYSVSREKKESFPLTVTSAQKNPTAFYLCASSIADRGPGELFFGEGSRLTVL.

The J gene is TRBJ2-3, the V gene TRBV9, with 10 positions matching TRBD2. The CDR3 is made up of 17 amino acids. V lost 0 bases and J lost 3; bases outside the gene matches: 7. Germline V gene data show CDR1 as SGDLS and CDR2 as YYNGEE. This chain's CDR3 is CASSVGSSGRATDTQYF. The CDR3 nucleotides read TGTGCCAGCAGCGTAGGCTCTAGCGGGAGAGCAACAGATACGCAGTATTTT.